The clone carrying this T cell receptor beta chain was detected only a few times. Its antigen remains unidentified. As for time point: newly diagnosed GD, antithyroid drugs for less than 3 months. From PBMCs, RNA was extracted and then used to make the TCR library. TCR beta libraries were built with iRepertoire HTBI primers and Arm-PCR of CDR3 regions. Each CDR3 protein gets one entry after TCRdb re-called the multiplex PCR reads with MiXCR. The sample carries 350,000 to 500,000 distinct CDR3 sequences, 12% to 15% recorded once. Unmatched junction bases numbered 6, after V lost 1 base and J lost 5 bases. CDR3 length: 15 amino acids. Germline V gene sequence: CDR1 MGHRA, CDR2 YSYEKL. The source of the sample is a study of regulatory T cells in long-lasting Graves disease. Study-wide results and caveats: Sampling was limited to peripheral blood rather than thyroid tissue.

The data also belong to a second study, concerning T cells in Graves' hyperthyroidism and ophthalmopathy.

The specimen was peripheral blood mononuclear cells (PBMCs), collected at new diagnosis, from a patient treated with antithyroid drugs. The TCR sequence derives from a woman aged 50 to 60 with Graves disease. The V call is TRBV4-1, the J call TRBJ1-1, with 8 bases lining up with TRBD1. CDR3 nucleotide sequence: TGCGCCAGCAGCCAAGGGGAGACAGGGGAAACTGAAGCTTTCTTT. As protein: CASSQGETGETEAFF.